The sequence of this T cell receptor (beta chain) was determined in a study of T cells in Graves' hyperthyroidism and ophthalmopathy (dated 2019 in TCRdb). In the study overall: Peripheral blood was sampled at the time of initial diagnosis, prior to any treatment. TCR V-J signatures able to tell the groups apart were searched for in a discovery cohort of 95 to 100 patients, of whom more than 40 had Graves' ophthalmopathy and 55 to 60 had stable Graves' hyperthyroidism. In several Graves' hyperthyroidism patients, the study also compared T-cell repertoires from thyroid tissue with T-cell repertoires from blood. Whether ophthalmopathy could be predicted prospectively was tested in an independent validation cohort made up of 18 to 20 hyperthyroidism patients plus 17 patients who later progressed to ophthalmopathy. TCR Vbeta CDR3 sequencing of approximately 140 peripheral blood samples (under 45 ophthalmopathy, about 80 hyperthyroidism and some 17 progressor patients) is reported in the paper. After blood sampling, hyperthyroidism patients were treated with methimazole at a starting dose of 30 mg daily, and ophthalmopathy patients were treated with high-dose intravenous methylprednisolone. For training and testing, the 100 or so patients in the discovery cohort were randomly divided in a 7:3 ratio. Points the paper makes about the study in general: Ophthalmopathy was separated from stable hyperthyroidism by a 13 V-J signature model, with about 88% sensitivity and around 81% specificity obtained in cross-validation and 80%/75% obtained in testing. Blood samples also contained most of the expanded thyroid clonotypes (frequency above 0.001), which suggests that blood repertoires may reflect thyroid immune responses. Sample size was not statistically predetermined, and blinding of investigators to group allocation was not performed. In validation, progression to ophthalmopathy was predicted by the model with more than 65% sensitivity and nearly 75% specificity, a median of around 5.9 months before onset.

A patient counted as having stable Graves' hyperthyroidism if no progression to ophthalmopathy occurred over 18 months of follow-up. The hyperthyroidism patients were between 18 and 65 years old and newly diagnosed, with a disease duration of less than 2 months. Exclusion was applied to patients with uncontrolled infections, other autoimmune diseases, pregnancy or lactation. Diagnoses relied on clinical symptoms, serum thyroxine and TRAb, thyroid ultrasound and orbital computed tomography. Ficoll-Paque density gradient centrifugation was used to isolate PBMCs from about 10 ml of fresh peripheral blood. Total RNA was extracted using Trizol reagent, and RNA quality was assessed on an Agilent 2100 Bioanalyzer. The TCR beta CDR3 regions were amplified from the RNA transcripts. For the first round of RT-PCR on the TCR CDR3, the HTBI primer set was used together with the Qiagen OneStep RT-PCR kit. The libraries were constructed in a second round of multiplex PCR and then size-selected and purified. Sequencing of the libraries was done on an Illumina HiSeq2000 using paired-end 100 bp reads. Per the source publication's procedure: SOAPnuke was used to process the raw data, removing reads that contained adapters or uncalled bases, had a mean Phred below 15, or lacked an exact match to the constant primer or identifier. High-quality paired reads were merged with COPE v1.2.5, and unique nucleotide sequences were defined as clonotypes. MiTCR v1.1 was used to align clonotypes to the IMGT TRBV, TRBD and TRBJ reference segments. Analysis was restricted to V-J combinations with a frequency above 0.0001, which covered roughly 99% of repertoires. A TCS score was defined as the ratio between F50 (clonal expansion) and ExV (chaos), using BLOSUM62-based TCRdist between CDR3 peptides within each V-J. Welch's t-statistics and random forest reduced around 520 V-J features to 13, which were used in a naive Bayes classifier (R e1071). The raw public data were reprocessed by TCRdb itself: fastp quality trimming at Q25, MiXCR clonotype calling, in-frame beta chains only. Each entry is one CDR3 protein sequence, shown with its most common DNA and genes. TCRdb, rather than the study authors, made the V and J calls. This sample lists some 510,000 distinct CDR3 sequences; under 25% were detected once. The top ten clonotypes cover about a quarter of the sample.

The trim is 5 bases for V and 9 bases for J, with a gap of 16 bases between the germline ends. The CDR3 has 13 amino acids, counting the end cysteine and phenylalanine. The DNA shown is the 39-base CDR3, in frame from base 1. The germline V gene gives CDR1 as SGHAT and CDR2 as FQNNGV. Details on this clonotype: There is no known antigen for this receptor. Base qualities are not provided; no much larger clone lies one nucleotide away.

This clonotype was sampled from a man younger than 35 with Graves' hyperthyroidism. Recombination joined TRBV11-2 with TRBJ1-1; TRBD1 could be the D gene, as 6 bases match. Sequenced input: blood. This receptor carries the CDR3 CASSRGAGRKAFF. The bases read TGTGCCAGCAGCCGGGGGGCGGGGAGGAAAGCTTTCTTT.